The clone carrying this T cell receptor beta chain was counted between two and nine times. Its antigen is not known. Treatment noted: approximately 9-day PBMC culture with coronavirus spike peptide pools or control peptides (ViraFEST assay). Gathered ahead of the COVID-19 pandemic (2011-2018) were the CD4+ T cells of the unexposed donor. The ViraFEST method relied on peptide pools to expand antigen-specific T cells, followed by TCR sequencing. As cell numbers allowed, unexposed-donor CD4+ T cells faced SARS-CoV-2 S/N and four cold-coronavirus spikes. Germline CDR1 DFQATT, CDR2 SNEGSKA (reference sequence). The CDR3 contains 13 residues. J lost 7 bases, V lost 5 bases, and 7 bases had no gene match. This specimen belongs to a study of vaccination and CD4 T cells after COVID-19. General study points: Among convalescent patients, a median about 84% of reactive clones emerged only after vaccination.

With the Oncomine TCR Beta short-read assay, DNA from cultured CD4+ T cells was sequenced. Each CDR3 protein gets one entry after TCRdb re-called the PCR reads with MiXCR. The table has roughly 4,200 distinct CDR3 sequences, roughly two thirds seen once. The sample comprised CD4+ T cells from blood, cultured in vitro. This clonotype was sampled from a human donor in good health. J is TRBJ1-2 and V is TRBV20-1, with TRBD1 identical over 10 bases. DNA for the CDR3: TGCAGTGCTGCAGACAGGGGGCTGAGTGGCTACACCTTC. This sequence encodes CSAADRGLSGYTF.